These 9 T cell receptor beta chains originate from one sample sequenced in a study of cytomegalovirus exposure and HLA in healthy donors. 60 Vbeta and 13 Jbeta primers were used in PCR. Only in-frame clones appear in the TCRdb table, and some are missing; sequencing was by immunoSEQ multiplex PCR. The sample carries more than 90,000 clones, about 75% recorded once. The sample taken for sequencing was PBMCs. These receptors came from a man aged 35 to 55 in good health and CMV-seropositive.

V and J are TRBV5-1 and TRBJ1-3; 8 bases are shared with TRBD1. CDR3 length: 15 residues. The trim removed 6 bases at V and 2 bases at J, leaving 7 bases unmatched. Germline CDR1 is SGHRS and CDR2 is YFSETQ. The CDR3 DNA reads TGCGCCAGCACCTCAACAGGGGGGACTGGAAACACCATATATTTT. Its translation is CASTSTGGTGNTIYF.

The chain couples TRBV25-1 to TRBJ2-2; no clear D gene. The V gene's germline CDR1 is MGHDK and CDR2 SYGVNS. V lost 4 bases, J lost 0 bases, and 9 bases lay in between. This CDR3 spans 15 amino acids. The CDR3 protein is CASSALGANTGELFF. In nucleotides, the CDR3 is TGTGCCAGCAGTGCCCTAGGAGCGAACACCGGGGAGCTGTTTTTT.

The chain combines TRBV10-3 with TRBJ1-1; 8 bases are shared with TRBD1. This CDR3 comprises 17 residues. Germline CDR1 ENHRY, CDR2 SYGVKD. The J segment lost 4 bases and the V segment lost 2 bases, leaving 12 bases of the junction unmatched. The CDR3 spells CAISEPGQVSLSTEAFF. CDR3 nucleotides: TGTGCCATCAGTGAGCCGGGACAGGTTTCCCTGAGCACTGAAGCTTTCTTT.

This clone was counted only a few times. The gene calls are TRBV7-8 and TRBJ2-5, with D perhaps TRBD1 (5 bases). The V end was cut by 5 bases, the J end by 2 bases, with 9 bases between. Per the germline V gene, CDR1 is SGHVS and CDR2 is FQNEAQ. The CDR3 runs to 13 residues. DNA for the CDR3: TGTGCCAGCAGCACAGACAGACAAGAGACCCAGTACTTC. It yields the protein CASSTDRQETQYF. Full variable domain (rest looked up from reference TRBV7-8 and TRBJ2-5): GAGVSQSPRYKVAKRGQDVALRCDPISGHVSLFWYQQALGQGPEFLTYFQNEAQLDKSGLPSDRFFAERPEGSVSTLKIQRTQQEDSAVYLCASSTDRQETQYFGPGTRLLVL.

This clone was recorded a few times. The chain combines TRBV13 with TRBJ2-7; 13 positions match TRBD2. Germline assignment: CDR1 PRHDT and CDR2 FYEKMQ (reference sequence). CDR3 size: 18 residues. With 4 bases clipped from V and 2 bases from J, the junction kept 11 bases outside the gene matches. In nucleotides, the CDR3 is TGTGCCAGCAGCTCCTCTGGACTAGCGGGGGAGGAGCCCTACGAGCAGTACTTC. Translating gives CASSSSGLAGEEPYEQYF.

The V and J genes are TRBV2 and TRBJ2-7; TRBD1 is a possible D gene (6 bases). The CDR3 is 14 residues long. V dropped 2 bases and J dropped 0 bases, with 8 bases sitting between them. Per the germline V gene, CDR1 is SNHLY and CDR2 is FYNNEI. The DNA for the CDR3 is TGTGCCAGCAGTGAACAGGGGATCTCCTACGAGCAGTACTTC. Residues: CASSEQGISYEQYF.

The chain employs TRBV29-1 and TRBJ2-6; 10 nucleotides align to TRBD1. The length of the CDR3 is 17 residues. Looked up from germline, CDR1 is SQVTM and CDR2 is ANQGSEA. After removal of 6 bases from V and 4 bases from J, the junction contained 12 bases not matched to a gene. The DNA for the CDR3 is TGCAGCGTGGCCCCGGACAGGGGGTATGACGGGGCCAACGTCCTGACTTTC. Translating it yields CSVAPDRGYDGANVLTF.

The CDR3 sequence is CASSLHGVRETQYF. Written as DNA, the CDR3 is TGTGCCAGCAGTCTACACGGGGTAAGAGAGACCCAGTACTTC. The rearrangement links TRBV28 to TRBJ2-5; possibly TRBD2 for D (5 bases). The CDR3 length is 14 residues. Trimming took off 5 bases at V and 4 bases at J, with 14 bases between the two ends. Germline V CDR1 and CDR2: MDHEN, SYDVKM.

The chain couples TRBV4-1 to TRBJ2-3; 13 positions match TRBD2. CDR1 and CDR2 (germline): MGHRA, YSYEKL. The V and J ends lost 3 bases and 5 bases, in that order; junction bases with no gene match: 5. The CDR3 length is 16 residues. The CDR3 nucleotides are TGCGCCAGCAGCCACGGCGGGACTAGCGGGGTAGATACGCAGTATTTT. This codes for CASSHGGTSGVDTQYF.